Reported below is one T cell receptor (beta chain). This sample is drawn from a study of blood T cell repertoires in COVID-19. Study-level background: T cells, B-cell-depleted T cells, or PBMCs provided the cDNA or gDNA that served as material.

Germline lookup yields CDR1 MGHDK and CDR2 SYGVNS. Germline trimming cut 4 bases from V and 4 bases from J; bases unmatched to any gene: 2. There are 14 residues in the CDR3. As originally analysed: Researchers report that nucleated cell counts were estimated from reference gene primer amplification. The repertoire was sequenced with immunoSEQ multiplex PCR; TCRdb's copy has only in-frame clones and lacks some. Clonal size and the V and J genes are those of that table, whereas D and trimming came from the DNA. This repertoire shows roughly 140,000 clones, 85% to 90% found once; its top ten account for roughly 9.6%.

The V call is TRBV25-1, the J call TRBJ1-5, with 9 bases that match TRBD1. This TCR was recovered from an elderly woman with acute or convalescent COVID-19. The sample taken for sequencing was peripheral blood. The CDR3 DNA follows: TGTGCCAGCAGTGGAGGGACAGGGAATCAGCCCCAGCATTTT. Protein: CASSGGTGNQPQHF.